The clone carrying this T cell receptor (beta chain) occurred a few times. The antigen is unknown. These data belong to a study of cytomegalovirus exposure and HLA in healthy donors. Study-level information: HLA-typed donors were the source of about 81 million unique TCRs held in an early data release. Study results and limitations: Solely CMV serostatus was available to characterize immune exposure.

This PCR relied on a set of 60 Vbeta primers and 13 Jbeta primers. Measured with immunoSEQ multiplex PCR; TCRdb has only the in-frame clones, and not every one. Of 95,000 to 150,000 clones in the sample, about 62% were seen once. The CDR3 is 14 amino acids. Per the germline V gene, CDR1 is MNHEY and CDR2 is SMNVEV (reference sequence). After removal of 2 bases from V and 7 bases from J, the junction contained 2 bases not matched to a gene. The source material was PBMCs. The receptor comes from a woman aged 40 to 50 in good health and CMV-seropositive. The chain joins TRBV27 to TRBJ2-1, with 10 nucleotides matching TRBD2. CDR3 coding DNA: TGTGCCAGCAGTTTACTAGCGGGAGTGAATGAGCAGTTCTTC. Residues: CASSLLAGVNEQFF.